This T cell receptor beta chain was sequenced for a study of blood T cell repertoires in COVID-19. On the study more broadly: Whether acute or convalescent, the COVID-19 samples came from the United States, Italy and Spain. From T cells, B-cell-depleted T cells, or PBMCs came the material, which was cDNA or gDNA.

CDR1 WSHSY and CDR2 SAAADI come from the germline V gene. Trimming removed 0 bases at V and 4 bases at J, with 7 bases between. The CDR3 consists of 13 residues. As handled by the study authors: Amplified reference gene primers provided the basis for estimating nucleated cell counts. Using immunoSEQ multiplex PCR, the repertoire was profiled, and TCRdb retains in-frame clones only, with some absent. The V and J calls and clone size are taken from that table; D and trimming were inferred from the DNA. The top ten hold around 11% of the sample, which has a few hundred thousand clones, around nine tenths seen once. While infection was still active, Seattle patients were enrolled and then followed longitudinally.

Specimen: peripheral blood. The receptor was derived from a woman in her 30s with COVID-19, enrolled during active disease. The chain uses TRBV10-2 and TRBJ2-7, with D uncertain. The CDR3 nucleotides are TGCGCCAGCAGTGAGTCCCCCGGGTACGAGCAGTACTTC. Residues: CASSESPGYEQYF.